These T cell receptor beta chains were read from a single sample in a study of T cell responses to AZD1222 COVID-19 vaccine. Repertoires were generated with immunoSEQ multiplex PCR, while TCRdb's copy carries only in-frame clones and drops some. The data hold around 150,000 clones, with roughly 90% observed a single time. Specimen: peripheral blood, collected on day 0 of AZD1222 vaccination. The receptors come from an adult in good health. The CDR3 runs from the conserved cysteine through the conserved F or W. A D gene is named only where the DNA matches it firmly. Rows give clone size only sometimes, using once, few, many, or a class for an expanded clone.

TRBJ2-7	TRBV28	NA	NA	TGTGCCAGCAGTCTGAAGGGCTACGAGCAGTACTTC	CASSLKGYEQYF
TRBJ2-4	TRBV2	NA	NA	TGTGCCAGCAGGGTAGAGTCGGTAGCCAAAAACATTCAGTACTTC	CASRVESVAKNIQYF
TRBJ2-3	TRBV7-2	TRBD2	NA	TGTGCCAGCAAGCTAGCGGCTCGGTCGGATACGCAGTATTTT	CASKLAARSDTQYF
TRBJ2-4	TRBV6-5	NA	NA	TGTGCCAGCAGTTTAAAATATATTCTAGCCAAAAACATTCAGTACTTC	CASSLKYILAKNIQYF
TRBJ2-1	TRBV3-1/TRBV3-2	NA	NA	TGTGCCAGCAGCCAGGTCAGACCCAATGAGCAGTTCTTC	CASSQVRPNEQFF
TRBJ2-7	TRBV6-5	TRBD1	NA	TGTGCCAGCAGTTACCCGACAGGGGGCAAGTACGAGCAGTACTTC	CASSYPTGGKYEQYF
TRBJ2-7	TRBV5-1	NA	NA	TGCGCCAGCAGCCCCCGTACAGGCGACTACGAGCAGTACTTC	CASSPRTGDYEQYF
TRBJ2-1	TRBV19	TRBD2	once	TGTGCCAGTAGTGGGCAGCGGACTAGCTCCTACAATGAGCAGTTCTTC	CASSGQRTSSYNEQFF
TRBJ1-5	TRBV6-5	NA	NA	TGTGCCAGCAGGCTAAACACCAGGGGAAAACAGCCCCAGCATTTT	CASRLNTRGKQPQHF
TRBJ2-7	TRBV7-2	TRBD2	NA	TGTGCCAGCAGCTTTTTCGCGCTAGCGGGGGGGGAGCAGTACTTC	CASSFFALAGGEQYF
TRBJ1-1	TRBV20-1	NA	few	TGCAGTGCTAGTTGGGGGGTCCTGCCTACCGCGTTT	CSASWGVLPTAF
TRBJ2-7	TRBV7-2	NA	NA	TGTGCCAGCAGCCCCGGAGGTAGTTCCTACGAGCAGTACTTC	CASSPGGSSYEQYF
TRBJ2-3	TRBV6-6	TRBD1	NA	TGTGCCAGCAGTCAGGACAGGGGGTTTTTCACAGATACGCAGTATTTT	CASSQDRGFFTDTQYF
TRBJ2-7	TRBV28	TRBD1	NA	TGTGCCAGCAGTTTATCCGGGACAGCCTATTCCTACGAGCAGTACTTC	CASSLSGTAYSYEQYF
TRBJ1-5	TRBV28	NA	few	TGTGCCAGCACCGCGGGGGGGGGCAATCAGCCCCAGCATTTT	CASTAGGGNQPQHF
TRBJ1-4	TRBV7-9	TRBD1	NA	TGTGCCAGCAGCAAGACAGGGGTCGAGGAAAAACTGTTTTTT	CASSKTGVEEKLFF
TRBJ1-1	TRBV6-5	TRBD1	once	TGTGCCAGCAATCGGGACAGGGTTTTGAACACTGAAGCTTTCTTT	CASNRDRVLNTEAFF
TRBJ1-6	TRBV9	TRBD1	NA	TGTGCCAGCAGCGGACAGGGATCCGGCGCTTCACCCCTCCACTTT	CASSGQGSGASPLHF
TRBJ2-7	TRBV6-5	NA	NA	TGTGCCAGCAGTTACAGGGAAGGTTGGTACGAGCAGTACTTC	CASSYREGWYEQYF
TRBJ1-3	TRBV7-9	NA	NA	TGTGCCAGCAGCTCGGCGACAGGTCCTGGAAACACCATATATTTT	CASSSATGPGNTIYF
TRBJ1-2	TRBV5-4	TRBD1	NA	TGTGCCAGCAGCGACAGGGTAGAGGTCTATGGCTACACCTTC	CASSDRVEVYGYTF
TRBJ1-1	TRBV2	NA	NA	TGTGCCAGCAGTGTATTGAACACTGAAGCTTTCTTT	CASSVLNTEAFF